These 21 T cell receptor beta chains were sequenced from one sample in a study of cytomegalovirus exposure and HLA in healthy donors. Primers: 60 Vbeta forward and 13 Jbeta reverse. Only in-frame clones appear in the TCRdb table, and some are missing; sequencing was by immunoSEQ multiplex PCR. The sample shows over 90,000 clones, 65% to 80% of them seen only once. The sequenced sample was PBMCs. The receptors shown here come from a woman in her 70s in good health and CMV-seropositive.

The chain employs TRBV6-6 and TRBJ2-7; D call uncertain. Per germline, CDR1 MNHNY and CDR2 SVGAGI (reference sequence). With 0 bases removed from V and 0 bases from J, the gap between germline ends came to 6 bases. This CDR3 spans 14 amino acids. The CDR3 protein is CASSYSAPSYEQYF. CDR3 in DNA: TGTGCCAGCAGTTACTCAGCTCCCTCCTACGAGCAGTACTTC.

Note on this clone: Lacking the conserved final phenylalanine or tryptophan, this CDR3 likely reflects a read error. The chain is built from TRBV5-1 and TRBJ2-7; maybe TRBD2 (6 bases). From germline, CDR1 is SGHRS and CDR2 YFSETQ. The CDR3 covers 14 residues. V was clipped by 0 bases and J by 7 bases, with 14 bases between them. The CDR3 loop is CASSLVQEGREQYL. The CDR3 nucleotides read TGCGCCAGCAGCTTGGTACAGGAGGGGCGAGAGCAGTACCTC.

The rearrangement joins TRBV6-5 to TRBJ1-4; D may be TRBD1 (6 bases). The CDR3 contains 15 residues. Germline-derived CDR1 and CDR2 are MNHEY and SVGAGI. V was shortened by 0 bases and J by 5 bases, with 10 bases between the two germline ends. CDR3 loop: CASSYSQGANEKLFF. Written as DNA, the CDR3 is TGTGCCAGCAGTTACTCACAGGGTGCCAATGAAAAACTGTTTTTT.

V usage is TRBV6-5 and J usage is TRBJ1-2; D might be TRBD1 (5 bases). Trimming removed 2 bases from V and 8 bases from J, with 18 bases in between. From germline, CDR1 is MNHEY and CDR2 SVGAGI. The CDR3 covers 15 residues. CDR3 sequence reads: CASSYDSQAVGGYTF. Here the CDR3 DNA reads TGTGCCAGCAGTTACGACTCACAGGCAGTCGGCGGCTACACCTTC.

This chain connects TRBV7-9 to TRBJ1-1; tentatively, D is TRBD1 (5 bases). The germline CDR1 and CDR2 sequences are SEHNR and FQNEAQ (reference sequence). Trimming removed 5 bases from V and 2 bases from J, with 15 bases in between. This CDR3 spans 15 amino acids. CDR3 nucleotide sequence: TGTGCCAGCAGCCTAGGGGAGGTTGGTAACACTGAAGCTTTCTTT. Amino acids: CASSLGEVGNTEAFF.

This chain joins TRBV10-3 and TRBJ1-2; D is possibly TRBD1 (5 bases). The CDR3 runs 14 residues. The germline V and J ends were trimmed by 2 bases and 2 bases, with 9 bases remaining between them. CDR1 is ENHRY, CDR2 SYGVKD, per germline. CDR3 in amino acids: CAISENQGNYGYTF. CDR3 nucleotides: TGTGCCATCAGTGAGAATCAGGGAAACTATGGCTACACCTTC.

This sequence joins TRBV27 and TRBJ1-5, with 8 bases aligning to TRBD1. V lost 5 bases and J lost 7; bases outside the gene matches: 4. Germline lookup yields CDR1 MNHEY and CDR2 SMNVEV (reference sequence). CDR3 length: 13 residues. The CDR3 DNA sequence: TGTGCCAGCAGTCCCGGACAGGGACAGCCCCAGCATTTT. This gives the protein CASSPGQGQPQHF.

This chain links TRBV11-2 with TRBJ2-3, with 7 bases that match TRBD1. Germline trimming cut 5 bases from V and 4 bases from J; bases unmatched to any gene: 6. Germline values: CDR1 SGHAT, CDR2 FQNNGV. The CDR3 covers 14 residues. CDR3 in DNA: TGTGCCAGCAGCATCACGACAGGGCCAGATACGCAGTATTTT. It codes for CASSITTGPDTQYF.

This clone was counted between two and nine times. This sequence joins TRBV6-6 and TRBJ2-1, with D possibly TRBD1 on 7 matching bases. In germline, CDR1 is MNHNY, CDR2 SVGAGI (reference sequence). The CDR3 totals 15 residues. The V end was cut by 5 bases, the J end by 0 bases, with 11 bases between. The CDR3 reads CASSPGGGSYNEQFF. CDR3 bases: TGTGCCAGCAGTCCAGGGGGAGGCTCCTACAATGAGCAGTTCTTC.

This clone has more than one count but fewer than ten. The chain employs TRBV6-6 and TRBJ1-2, with 9 bases that match TRBD1. The CDR3 has 14 amino acids. J was trimmed by 4 bases and V by 6 bases; bases with no gene match: 6. Germline CDR1 is MNHNY and CDR2 is SVGAGI (reference sequence). As DNA, the CDR3 is TGTGCCAGCAGACTACAGGGGGCGACCTATGGCTACACCTTC. This encodes CASRLQGATYGYTF.

A few counts support this clone. The chain employs TRBV6-1 and TRBJ1-1; D possibly corresponds to TRBD1 (5 bases). The germline V gene has CDR1 MNHNS and CDR2 SASEGT. V was trimmed by 1 base and J by 8 bases, leaving 11 bases between them. The CDR3 sequence is 13 residues long. The DNA for the CDR3 is TGTGCCAGCAGTGAAGTGTGGCAGGGAGAAGCTTTCTTT. Residues: CASSEVWQGEAFF.

This clone was detected only a few times. The chain couples TRBV6-1 to TRBJ2-7, with TRBD1 as a possible D gene (5 bases). This CDR3 region has 12 residues. Germline lookup yields CDR1 MNHNS and CDR2 SASEGT. The V end lost 7 bases, the J end lost 4 bases, and 11 bases lay between the germline ends. The CDR3 DNA reads TGTGCCAGCACCCACCAGGGTTACGAGCAGTACTTC. Its translation: CASTHQGYEQYF.

A remark on this clone: One junction end disagrees with the germline gene, perhaps due to a read error. The V gene is TRBV7-9, the J gene TRBJ2-1; TRBD2 matches at 7 bases. Germline V gene lookup returns CDR1 SEHNR and CDR2 FQNEAQ (reference sequence). The CDR3 spans 13 residues. The CDR3 DNA is TGTTCCAGCAGCTTCCCTAGCGGAGAAGAGCAGTTCTTC. This encodes CSSSFPSGEEQFF.

The chain joins TRBV7-9 to TRBJ1-4; no definite D call. This CDR3 has 14 residues. Per germline, CDR1 SEHNR and CDR2 FQNEAQ (reference sequence). V gave up 5 bases and J gave up 0 bases, with 7 bases separating them. CDR3 in amino acids: CASSRAATNEKLFF. As DNA, the CDR3 is TGTGCCAGCAGCAGAGCCGCAACTAATGAAAAACTGTTTTTT.

V is TRBV11-3 and J is TRBJ2-1; 9 nucleotides line up with TRBD1. Trimming took 5 bases from V and 4 from J; bases not matched to a gene: 9. The CDR3 runs 16 residues. Germline assignment: CDR1 SGHNT and CDR2 YENEEA. CDR3 residues: CASSHNRGPGYNEQFF. The CDR3 nucleotides are TGTGCCAGCAGCCATAACAGGGGGCCTGGATACAATGAGCAGTTCTTC.

The genes are TRBV6-5 and TRBJ2-1; weak D call: TRBD2 (5 bases). V shed 10 bases and J shed 7 bases, with 20 bases lying between them. The CDR3 consists of 14 residues. Germline assignment: CDR1 MNHEY and CDR2 SVGAGI. The CDR3 here is CATGTRRGGNEQFF. For the CDR3, the DNA is TGTGCCACCGGAACTAGGCGAGGCGGGAATGAGCAGTTCTTC.

This clone is a singleton in its sample. The gene calls are TRBV30 and TRBJ1-3; TRBD1 agrees at 8 bases. The CDR3 extends over 16 amino acids. Germline V gives CDR1 GTSNPN, CDR2 SVGIG (reference sequence). V shed 0 bases and J 4 bases; nucleotides not matched to a gene: 8. CDR3 nucleotide sequence: TGTGCCTGGAGTGTCACCCAGGGGGCCTGGGGAAACACCATATATTTT. The encoded protein is CAWSVTQGAWGNTIYF.

This chain links TRBV6-1 with TRBJ1-6; 8 bases fit TRBD1. Germline-derived CDR1 and CDR2 are MNHNS and SASEGT. J gave up 9 bases and V 6 bases, and 10 bases lay outside the gene matches. This CDR3 region has 15 residues. In DNA, the CDR3 is TGTGCCAGCAGAGCAGGGGGCGTTCCTAGTTCACCCCTCCACTTT. Its protein is CASRAGGVPSSPLHF.

Worth noting for this clone: An end of the junction does not agree with germline; a read error may underlie this. CDR3 sequence (DNA): TGTGCTAGCAGCTGGGGCAGGGCCCAAGAGACCCAGTACTTC. Protein: CASSWGRAQETQYF. The chain couples TRBV7-7 to TRBJ2-5; D possibly corresponds to TRBD1 (5 bases). Looked up from germline, CDR1 is SSHAT and CDR2 is FNYEAQ (reference sequence). The CDR3 consists of 14 residues.

The chain links TRBV5-6 to TRBJ2-2; D gene unclear. Germline assignment: CDR1 SGHDT and CDR2 YYEEEE. Trimming left V 1 base short and J 0 bases short, with 7 bases between. The CDR3 is 15 residues long. CDR3 bases: TGTGCCAGCAGCTTGTATGTATCGAACACCGGGGAGCTGTTTTTT. The encoded protein is CASSLYVSNTGELFF. The full variable domain, rest sourced from reference TRBV5-6 and TRBJ2-2, is DAGVTQSPTHLIKTRGQQVTLRCSPKSGHDTVSWYQQALGQGPQFIFQYYEEEERQRGNFPDRFSGHQFPNYSSELNVNALLLGDSALYLCASSLYVSNTGELFFGEGSRLTVL.

A remark on this clone: The junction differs from germline at one of its ends, possibly a read error. The chain carries TRBV28 and TRBJ2-5, with TRBD1 matching over 10 bases. The J call could be wrong; TRBJ2-7 is a better fit for the DNA end. This CDR3 has 14 residues. Germline values: CDR1 MDHEN, CDR2 SYDVKM. The CDR3 sequence: CASTETGGSHEQYF. The CDR3 nucleotides are TGTGCCAGTACCGAGACAGGGGGCTCCCACGAGCAGTACTTC.